This paragraph reports one T cell receptor (beta chain). What it binds is not known. Naive CD8 cells, CD45RO-negative and positively selected for CCR7, excluded terminally differentiated effector memory CD45RA+ cells. Trimming took 5 bases from V and 0 from J; bases not matched to a gene: 4. Germline V gives CDR1 SGHVS, CDR2 FNYEAQ. The CDR3 is 15 residues long. The sample comes from a study of shared clonotypes between healthy human individuals. Points from the study as a whole: Naive subsets generally exceeded memory subsets in estimated richness. Generation probabilities of non-shared clonotypes were lower (relative to those shared by all four donors).

The run depth of the assay was deep. Method: immunoSEQ multiplex PCR; TCRdb's copy keeps in-frame clones and lacks some. The sample has some 2.1 million clones, about 94% seen once. The chain is built from TRBV7-6 and TRBJ1-1; TRBD1 matches 9 bases. The sample consisted of naive CD8+ T cells sorted from blood. The TCR sequence derives from a young man in good health. CDR3 nucleotides: TGTGCCAGCAGCGGACAGGGGCTGGTGAACACTGAAGCTTTCTTT. Amino acid sequence: CASSGQGLVNTEAFF.